What follows describes a single TCR beta chain. Its antigen is unidentified. Sequencing used immunoSEQ multiplex PCR; TCRdb keeps in-frame clones, though not all of them. The sample shows 120,000 or so clones, 75% to 90% of them seen only once. This sample was taken from a study of cytomegalovirus exposure and HLA in healthy donors. Study-level background: The same platform was used for the 130 or so validation repertoires and the roughly 680 first-cohort repertoires, a later analysis reported.

Study outcomes and limitations: The investigators catalogued 150 to 200 TCR beta chains as cytomegalovirus-associated. Subsequent analysis revealed that first-cohort TCR clusters tended to co-occur in the approximately 120 validation repertoires.

Germline CDR1 and CDR2: MNHEY and SMNVEV (reference sequence). Losses at the gene ends were 2 bases for V and 5 bases for J; bases not matched to a gene: 9. The CDR3 has 17 amino acids. The rearrangement joins TRBV27 to TRBJ2-3; 11 bases line up with TRBD2. The specimen was PBMCs. The TCR originated in a woman in her late teens or twenties in good health and CMV-seronegative. The CDR3 DNA follows: TGTGCCAGCAGTTTACTAGCGGGAGGTCCGGTCGGAGATACGCAGTATTTT. This encodes CASSLLAGGPVGDTQYF.